This T cell receptor beta chain was recovered during a study of graft-versus-host responses after intestinal transplantation. The wider study: Recipients got multivisceral, liver-intestinal, or isolated intestinal transplants. All of the recipients had induction that used anti-thymocyte globulin, then tacrolimus and steroids for about 3 years. The study, taken as a whole, reports: Recipient bone marrow held GvH clones, some seen earlier in ileum or blood. Early after transplant, HvG declines were associated with peak levels of circulating GvH clones.

TCRdb's table, derived via immunoSEQ multiplex PCR, lists solely in-frame clones and lacks some. The sample contains fewer than 85,000 clones, approximately 94% of which appear only once. The V and J ends lost 1 base and 3 bases respectively, with 7 bases between them. Per the germline V gene, CDR1 is MGHRA and CDR2 is YSYEKL. The CDR3 extends over 13 amino acids. Points on this clone: The antigen is unknown. The same CDR3 arises from other DNA sequences in this sample as well.

The gene calls are TRBV4-1 and TRBJ2-7; D is unresolved. The sample was unstimulated CD8+ T cells sorted from spleen or lymph node cells, taken before intestinal transplant. This receptor was identified in a human donor who received an intestinal transplant. Written as DNA, the CDR3 is TGCGCCAGCAGCCAAGGAACCGGCTACGAGCAGTACTTC. Translated, it gives CASSQGTGYEQYF.